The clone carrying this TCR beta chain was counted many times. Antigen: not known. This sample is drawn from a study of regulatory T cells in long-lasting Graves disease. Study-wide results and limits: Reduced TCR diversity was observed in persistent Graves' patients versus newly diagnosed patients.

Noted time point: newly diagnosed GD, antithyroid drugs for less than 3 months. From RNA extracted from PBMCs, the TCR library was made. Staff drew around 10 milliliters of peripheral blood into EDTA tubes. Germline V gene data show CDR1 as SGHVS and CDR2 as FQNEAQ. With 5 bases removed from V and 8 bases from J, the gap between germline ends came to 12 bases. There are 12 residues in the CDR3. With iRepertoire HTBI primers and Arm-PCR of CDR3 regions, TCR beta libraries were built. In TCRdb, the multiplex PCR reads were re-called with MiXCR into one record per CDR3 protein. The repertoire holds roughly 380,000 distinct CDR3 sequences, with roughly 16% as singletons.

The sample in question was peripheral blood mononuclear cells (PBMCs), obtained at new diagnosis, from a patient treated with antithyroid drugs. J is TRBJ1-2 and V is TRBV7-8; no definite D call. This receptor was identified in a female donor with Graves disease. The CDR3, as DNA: TGTGCCAGCAGCCCTACTCCCGGGGGCTACACCTTC. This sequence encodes CASSPTPGGYTF.